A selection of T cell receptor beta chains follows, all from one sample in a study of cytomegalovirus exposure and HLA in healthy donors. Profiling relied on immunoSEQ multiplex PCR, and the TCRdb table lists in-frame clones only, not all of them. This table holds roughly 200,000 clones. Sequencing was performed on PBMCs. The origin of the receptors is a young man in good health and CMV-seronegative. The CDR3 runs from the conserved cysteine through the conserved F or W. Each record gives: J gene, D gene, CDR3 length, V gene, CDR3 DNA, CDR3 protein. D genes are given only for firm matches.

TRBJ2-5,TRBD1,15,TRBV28,TGTGCCAGCAGTTCCCGGACAGGGGGCTTGGAGACCCAGTACTTC,CASSSRTGGLETQYF
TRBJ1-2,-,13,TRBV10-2,TGCGCCAGCAGTGAGGGCCTCAACTATGGCTACACCTTC,CASSEGLNYGYTF
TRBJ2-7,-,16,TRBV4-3,TGCGCCAGCAGCCAGCGGTACGCAGCCGGCACTTACGAGCAGTACTTC,CASSQRYAAGTYEQYF
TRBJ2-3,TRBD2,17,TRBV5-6,TGTGCCAGCAGCTTGGCCTCTCTAGCGGGGGGGGTAAATACGCAGTATTTT,CASSLASLAGGVNTQYF
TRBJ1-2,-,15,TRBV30,TGTGCCTGGAGTATTAGCGGGACCTCGGGCTATGGCTACACCTTC,CAWSISGTSGYGYTF
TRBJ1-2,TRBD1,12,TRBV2,TGTGCCAGCAGTGCAGGGGGAAATGGCTACACCTTC,CASSAGGNGYTF
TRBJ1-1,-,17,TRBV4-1,TGCGCCAGCAGCCAAGCCACAGCCCCTCTTAGGAACACTGAAGCTTTCTTT,CASSQATAPLRNTEAFF
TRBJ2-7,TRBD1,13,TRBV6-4,TGTGCCAGCAGTGACAGGGGGCCCTACGAGCAGTACTTC,CASSDRGPYEQYF
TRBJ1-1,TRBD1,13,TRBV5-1,TGCGCCAGCAGCTTTGACAGGGGCACTGAAGCTTTCTTT,CASSFDRGTEAFF
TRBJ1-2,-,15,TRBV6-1,TGTGCCAGCAGTGTGGAGGCTGGCCCTAACTATGGCTACACCTTC,CASSVEAGPNYGYTF
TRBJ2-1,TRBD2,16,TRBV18,TGTGCCAGCTCACGGGGAGCGGGAGGGCGAGTGAATGAGCAGTTCTTC,CASSRGAGGRVNEQFF
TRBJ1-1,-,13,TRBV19,TGTGCCAGTAGTAACGGGGTGGGCACTGAAGCTTTCTTT,CASSNGVGTEAFF
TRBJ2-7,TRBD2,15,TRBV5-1,TGCGCCAGCAGCTTGGGGCTAGCGGGAGCCTACGAGCAGTACTTC,CASSLGLAGAYEQYF
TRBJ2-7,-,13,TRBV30,TGTGCCTGGACAAGGACAGCATCCTACGAGCAGTACTTC,CAWTRTASYEQYF
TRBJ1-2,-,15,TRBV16,TGTGCCAGCAGCCAATCAGAGGGAGGGGGACAAGGCTACACCTTC,CASSQSEGGGQGYTF
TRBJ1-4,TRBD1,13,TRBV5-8,TGTGCCAGCAATGGACAGGGTAGGGAAAAACTGTTTTTT,CASNGQGREKLFF
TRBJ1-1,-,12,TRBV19,TGTGCCAGTCAATCAGGGAACACTGAAGCTTTCTTT,CASQSGNTEAFF
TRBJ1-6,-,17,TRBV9,TGTGCCAGCAGCTACCGGGGGGGAAGCCTGGGGAATTCACCCCTCCACTTT,CASSYRGGSLGNSPLHF
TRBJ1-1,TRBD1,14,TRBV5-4,TGTGCCAGCAGCCCCACAGGGGGGGTCACTGAAGCTTTCTTT,CASSPTGGVTEAFF
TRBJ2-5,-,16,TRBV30,TGTGCCTGGAGTGGGGTCAGGCTCGGACGGGGAGAGACCCAGTACTTC,CAWSGVRLGRGETQYF
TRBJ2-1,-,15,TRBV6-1,TGTGCCAGCAGTGTGTCGCAGGGGCCATTCAATGTGCAGTTCTTC,CASSVSQGPFNVQFF
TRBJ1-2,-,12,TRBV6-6,TGTGCCAGCAGTTACTCCTTGGAACAGGGTCACTTC,CASSYSLEQGHF
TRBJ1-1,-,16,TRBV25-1,TGTGCCAGCAGTGAATCCGGCAGGGTTTTGAACACTGAAGCTTTCTTT,CASSESGRVLNTEAFF
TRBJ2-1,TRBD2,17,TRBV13,TGTGCCAGCAGCCCCAGACTAGCGGGGACGCATTACAATGAGCAGTTCTTC,CASSPRLAGTHYNEQFF
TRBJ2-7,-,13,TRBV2,TGTGCCAGCAGTGACGGCAGGGTGAGCGAGCAGTACTTC,CASSDGRVSEQYF
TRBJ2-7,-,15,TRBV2,TGTGCCAGCAGTGATGACAGTAATTCTGGCTACGAGCAGTACTTC,CASSDDSNSGYEQYF
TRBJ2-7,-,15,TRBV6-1,TGTGCCAGCAGTGAACTGTCCACCTCACTGAGGGAGCAGTACTTC,CASSELSTSLREQYF
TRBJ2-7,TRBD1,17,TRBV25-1,TGTGCCAGCAGTGACACTTATTCCGGGACAGGGGACGACGAGCAGTACTTC,CASSDTYSGTGDDEQYF
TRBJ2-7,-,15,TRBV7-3,TGTGCCAGCAGCTTATTGCTCGCGGAGATGGGCGAGCAGTACTTC,CASSLLLAEMGEQYF
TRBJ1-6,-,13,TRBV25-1,TGTGCCAGCAGACAGGGACGGGATTCACCCCTCCACTTT,CASRQGRDSPLHF
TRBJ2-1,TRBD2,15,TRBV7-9,TGTGCCAGCAGCTCCACTAGCGGTTCCTACAATGAGCAGTTCTTC,CASSSTSGSYNEQFF
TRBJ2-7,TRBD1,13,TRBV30,TGTGCCTGGGGTTGGACAGGGGGCCACGAGCAGTACTTC,CAWGWTGGHEQYF
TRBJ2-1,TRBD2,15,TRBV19,TGTGCCAGCACCCCTCTAGCGGGAGTCTACAATGAGCAGTTCTTC,CASTPLAGVYNEQFF
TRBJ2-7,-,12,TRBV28,TGTGCCAGCAGGGACAGAAACTACGAGCAGTACTTC,CASRDRNYEQYF
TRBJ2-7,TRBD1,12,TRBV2,TGTGCCAGCAGAGGACAGGGCTACGAGCAGTACTTC,CASRGQGYEQYF
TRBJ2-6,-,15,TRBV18,TGTGCCAGCTCGAGCACAGGGATTGGGGCCAACGTCCTGACTTTC,CASSSTGIGANVLTF
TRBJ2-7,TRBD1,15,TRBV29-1,TGCAGCGTTGAAAAGAGTGGGACAGGGGCAGGCGAGCAGTACTTC,CSVEKSGTGAGEQYF
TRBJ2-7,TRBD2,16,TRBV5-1,TGCGCCAGCAGCTCCGGGACTAGCGGGAGTTCCTACGAGCAGTACTTC,CASSSGTSGSSYEQYF
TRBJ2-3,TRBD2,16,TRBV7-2,TGTGCCAGCAGCTTAGGTAGCGGGGGGGGACAAGATACGCAGTATTTT,CASSLGSGGGQDTQYF
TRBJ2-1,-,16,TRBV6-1,TGTGCCAGCAGTGAAACCCTGGGGAGCTCCTACAATGAGCAGTTCTTC,CASSETLGSSYNEQFF
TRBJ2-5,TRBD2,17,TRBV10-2,TGCGCCAGCAGTGAGTCAGGGACTAGCGGCCCGGGGAAGACCCAGTACTTC,CASSESGTSGPGKTQYF
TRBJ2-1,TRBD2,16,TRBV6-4,TGTGCCAGCAGTGTAGCGGGAGGGCTCACGATCAATGAGCAGTTCTTC,CASSVAGGLTINEQFF
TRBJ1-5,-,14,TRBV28,TGTGCCAGCAGTTCAGGTCTTAGCAATCAGCCCCAGCATTTT,CASSSGLSNQPQHF
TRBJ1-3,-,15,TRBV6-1,TGTGCCAGCAGTAAAACAGAACCCTCTGGAAACACCATATATTTT,CASSKTEPSGNTIYF
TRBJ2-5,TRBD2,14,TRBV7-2,TGTGCCAGCAGCTTTACTAGCGGGGGTGAGACCCAGTACTTC,CASSFTSGGETQYF